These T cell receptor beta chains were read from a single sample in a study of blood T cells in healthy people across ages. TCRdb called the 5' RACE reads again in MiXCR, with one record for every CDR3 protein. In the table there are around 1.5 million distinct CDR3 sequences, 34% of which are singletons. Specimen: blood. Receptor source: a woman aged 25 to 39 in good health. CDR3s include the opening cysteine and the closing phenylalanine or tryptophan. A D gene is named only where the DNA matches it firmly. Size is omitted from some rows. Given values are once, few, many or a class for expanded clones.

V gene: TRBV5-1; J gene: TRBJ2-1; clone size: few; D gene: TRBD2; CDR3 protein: CASSAPLAGDYNEQFF; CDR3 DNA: TGCGCCAGCAGCGCGCCTTTAGCGGGAGACTACAATGAGCAGTTCTTC
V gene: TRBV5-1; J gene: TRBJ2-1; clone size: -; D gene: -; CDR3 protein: CASSGGTGDNEQFF; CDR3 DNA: TGCGCCAGCAGCGGCGGGACCGGGGACAATGAGCAGTTCTTC
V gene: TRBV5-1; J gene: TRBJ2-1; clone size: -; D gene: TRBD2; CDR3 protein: CASSLEASGRGNEQFF; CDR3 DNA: TGCGCCAGCAGCTTGGAGGCTAGCGGGAGGGGTAATGAGCAGTTCTTC
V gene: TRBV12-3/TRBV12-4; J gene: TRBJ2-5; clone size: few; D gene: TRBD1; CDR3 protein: CASSYTGGRETQYF; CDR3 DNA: TGTGCCAGCAGTTACACAGGGGGCCGAGAGACCCAGTACTTC
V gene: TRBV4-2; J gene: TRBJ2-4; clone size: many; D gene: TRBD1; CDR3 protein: CASSQAGGADIQYF; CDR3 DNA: TGTGCCAGCAGCCAAGCAGGGGGCGCGGACATTCAGTACTTC
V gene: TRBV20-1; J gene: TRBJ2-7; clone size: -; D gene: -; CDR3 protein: CSARAPGTSISYEQYF; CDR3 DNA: TGCAGTGCTAGAGCACCCGGGACATCAATTAGTTACGAGCAGTACTTC
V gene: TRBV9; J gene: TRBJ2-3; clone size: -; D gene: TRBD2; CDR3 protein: CASSETSGGHTDTQYF; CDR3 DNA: TGTGCCAGCAGCGAGACTAGCGGGGGGCACACAGATACGCAGTATTTT
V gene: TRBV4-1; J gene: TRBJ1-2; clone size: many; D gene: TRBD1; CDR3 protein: CASSHAIQGHYGYTF; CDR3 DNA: TGCGCCAGCAGCCACGCTATACAGGGGCACTATGGCTACACCTTC
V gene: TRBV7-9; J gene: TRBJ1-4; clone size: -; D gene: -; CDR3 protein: CASSYRQPTNEKLFF; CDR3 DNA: TGTGCCAGCAGCTACAGACAGCCAACTAATGAAAAACTGTTTTTT
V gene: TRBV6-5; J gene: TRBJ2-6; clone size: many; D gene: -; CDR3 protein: CASSPREVGANVLTF; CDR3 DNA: TGTGCCAGCAGCCCCCGAGAAGTTGGGGCCAACGTCCTGACTTTC
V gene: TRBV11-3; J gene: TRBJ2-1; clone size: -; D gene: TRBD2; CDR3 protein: CASSRTGTSGYNEQFF; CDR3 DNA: TGTGCCAGCAGTCGTACCGGGACTAGCGGTTACAATGAGCAGTTCTTC
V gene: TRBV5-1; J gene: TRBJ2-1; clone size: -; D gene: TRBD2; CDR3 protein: CASSLGGSGASYNEQFF; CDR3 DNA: TGCGCCAGCAGCTTGGGGGGGAGCGGGGCCTCCTACAATGAGCAGTTCTTC
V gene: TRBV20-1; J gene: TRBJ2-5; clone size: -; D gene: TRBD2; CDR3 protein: CSAVPSGGAGETQYF; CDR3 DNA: TGCAGTGCCGTCCCTAGCGGGGGGGCGGGAGAGACCCAGTACTTC
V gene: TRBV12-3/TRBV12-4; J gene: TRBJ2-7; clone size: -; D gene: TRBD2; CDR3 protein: CVSTVTSVYEQYF; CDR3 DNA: TGTGTCAGCACTGTAACTAGCGTCTACGAGCAGTACTTC
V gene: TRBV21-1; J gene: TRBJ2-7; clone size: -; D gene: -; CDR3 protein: CASSTYTGVRGEQYF; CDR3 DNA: TGTGCCAGCAGCACCTACACAGGGGTTAGGGGCGAGCAGTACTTC
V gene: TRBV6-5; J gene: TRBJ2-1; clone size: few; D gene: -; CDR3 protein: CASSYSFRSDVLQFF; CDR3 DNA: TGTGCCAGCAGTTACTCGTTTAGGTCGGACGTGCTGCAGTTCTTC
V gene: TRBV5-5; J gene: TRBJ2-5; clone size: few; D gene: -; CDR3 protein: CASSLEGIYQETQYF; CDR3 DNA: TGTGCCAGCAGCTTGGAAGGGATCTACCAAGAGACCCAGTACTTC
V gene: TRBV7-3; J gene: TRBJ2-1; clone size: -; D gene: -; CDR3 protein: CASSLINGGIHEQFF; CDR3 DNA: TGTGCCAGCAGCTTAATCAACGGGGGCATCCATGAGCAGTTCTTC
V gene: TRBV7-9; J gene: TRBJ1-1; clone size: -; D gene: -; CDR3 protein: CASSEVPGAEAFF; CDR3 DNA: TGTGCCAGCAGCGAAGTACCGGGTGCTGAAGCTTTCTTT
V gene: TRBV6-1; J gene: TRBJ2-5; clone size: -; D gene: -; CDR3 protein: CASSVRGSEETQYF; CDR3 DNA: TGTGCCAGCAGTGTACGGGGGTCGGAAGAGACCCAGTACTTC
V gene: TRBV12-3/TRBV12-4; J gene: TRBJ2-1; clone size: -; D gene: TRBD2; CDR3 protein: CASTPDSGGAYNEQFF; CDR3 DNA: TGTGCCAGCACCCCGGACAGCGGGGGCGCCTACAATGAGCAGTTCTTC
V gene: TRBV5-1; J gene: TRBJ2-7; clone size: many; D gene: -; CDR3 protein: CASSFGVEQYF; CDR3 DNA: TGCGCCAGCAGTTTTGGGGTCGAGCAGTACTTC
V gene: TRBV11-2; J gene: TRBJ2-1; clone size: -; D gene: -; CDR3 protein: CASSLRQPGYNEQFF; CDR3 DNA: TGTGCCAGCAGCTTACGACAGCCGGGGTACAATGAGCAGTTCTTC
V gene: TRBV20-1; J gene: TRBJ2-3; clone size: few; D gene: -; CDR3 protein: CSARVTSTDTQYF; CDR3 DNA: TGCAGTGCTAGGGTTACTAGCACAGATACGCAGTATTTT
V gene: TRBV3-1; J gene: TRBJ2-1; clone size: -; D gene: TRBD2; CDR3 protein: CASSQVLAGDEQFF; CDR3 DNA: TGTGCCAGCAGCCAAGTACTAGCGGGCGATGAGCAGTTCTTC
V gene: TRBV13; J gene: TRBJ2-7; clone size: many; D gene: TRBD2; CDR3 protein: CASSQTSGGFYEQYF; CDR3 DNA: TGTGCCAGCAGCCAGACTAGCGGGGGTTTCTACGAGCAGTACTTC
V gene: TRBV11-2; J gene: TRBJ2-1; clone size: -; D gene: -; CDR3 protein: CAGSSGWARAVAGTNEQFF; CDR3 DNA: TGTGCCGGCAGCAGCGGGTGGGCCAGGGCCGTGGCGGGAACCAATGAGCAGTTCTTC